A selection of T cell receptor beta chains follows, all from one sample in a study of blood T cell repertoires in COVID-19. TCRdb's copy holds only in-frame clones and misses some; the assay was immunoSEQ multiplex PCR. This sample carries about 370,000 clones, roughly 86% of them seen once, and the ten largest clones take roughly a tenth. The sample taken for sequencing was peripheral blood. These receptor sequences come from a woman in her 30s with COVID-19, enrolled during active disease. Each CDR3 is given with its conserved first and last residue. A D gene is named only where the DNA matches it firmly. The size entry is marked missing in some rows and otherwise reads once, few, many or a size class.

. | TRBJ2-3 | TRBV11-2 | . | TGTGCCAGCAGCTTAGGGCAGGGCCGCACAGATACGCAGTATTTT | CASSLGQGRTDTQYF
TRBD1 | TRBJ2-7 | TRBV5-5 | . | TGTGCCAGCAGCCTAGACAGGGCCTACGAGCAGTACTTC | CASSLDRAYEQYF
. | TRBJ2-2 | TRBV6-2/TRBV6-3 | . | TGTGCCAGCAGTTCGCTCAGGGTAGCGGACACCGGGGAGCTGTTTTTT | CASSSLRVADTGELFF
TRBD1 | TRBJ1-4 | TRBV9 | . | TGTGCCAGCAGCGTAGACGGACAGGGCGGAGAAAAACTGTTTTTT | CASSVDGQGGEKLFF
. | TRBJ1-1 | TRBV5-1 | . | TGCGCCAGCAGCTTGGCCAGGCAGAACACTGAAGCTTTCTTT | CASSLARQNTEAFF
TRBD2 | TRBJ2-3 | TRBV28 | . | TGTGCCAGCAGTACCCAACTAGCGGGAGCGCACACAGATACGCAGTATTTT | CASSTQLAGAHTDTQYF
TRBD1 | TRBJ1-1 | TRBV5-1 | . | TGCGCCAGCAGCTTCACCGGGACAGGGAGGATTGAAGCTTTCTTT | CASSFTGTGRIEAFF
. | TRBJ2-6 | TRBV5-1 | . | TGCGCCAGCAGCGTTTCGGGGGCTGGGGCCAACGTCCTGACTTTC | CASSVSGAGANVLTF
TRBD1 | TRBJ1-4 | TRBV7-9 | . | TGTGCCAGCAGTTCACAGGGGAATCGGGAAAAACTGTTTTTT | CASSSQGNREKLFF
. | TRBJ1-3 | TRBV14 | . | TGTGCCAGCAGCCAAGGTCCAGTGATCTCTGGAAACACCATATATTTT | CASSQGPVISGNTIYF
. | TRBJ1-5 | TRBV24-1 | . | TGTGCCACCAGTGAGGCCAGGGGCGGCAATCAGCCCCAGCATTTT | CATSEARGGNQPQHF
TRBD1 | TRBJ1-4 | TRBV7-9 | . | TGTGCCAGCAGCCGGGGACAGCGTAATGAAAAACTGTTTTTT | CASSRGQRNEKLFF
TRBD1 | TRBJ2-3 | TRBV28 | . | TGTGCCAGCAGTTTATCCGGGACAGGGGGACCAGATACGCAGTATTTT | CASSLSGTGGPDTQYF
. | TRBJ2-5 | TRBV11-2 | . | TGTGCCAGCAGCCAGACTAGTAAGGCGGAGACCCAGTACTTC | CASSQTSKAETQYF
. | TRBJ2-1 | TRBV7-2 | . | TGTGCCAGCAGCTTAGCGGCGGCTGCCACCTACAATGAGCAGTTCTTC | CASSLAAAATYNEQFF
. | TRBJ1-2 | TRBV27 | . | TGTGCCAGCAGTTTAGGGCCGGTCGGGGGGGCGGGTGGACCTGATGGCTACACCTTC | CASSLGPVGGAGGPDGYTF
TRBD2 | TRBJ2-3 | TRBV7-3 | . | TGTGCCAGCAGCATGACTAGCGGGGGGTTGGCCGATACGCAGTATTTT | CASSMTSGGLADTQYF
. | TRBJ1-6 | TRBV2 | . | TGTGCCAGCAGGACTAGGTCACCCCTCCACTTT | CASRTRSPLHF
. | TRBJ2-7 | TRBV28 | . | TGTGCCAGCAGTGTTCTAGCCTCCTACGAGCAGTACTTC | CASSVLASYEQYF
. | TRBJ2-1 | TRBV19 | . | TGTGCCAGTAGTATCCCGGGGTCGGGTGAGCAGTTCTTC | CASSIPGSGEQFF
. | TRBJ2-7 | TRBV4-2 | . | TGTGCCAGCAGCCCCGGGTCCGGTGGTGAGCAGTACTTC | CASSPGSGGEQYF
TRBD2 | TRBJ2-7 | TRBV15 | . | TGTGCCACCAGCAGAATTAGCGGGGCTGGCTACGAGCAGTACTTC | CATSRISGAGYEQYF
TRBD1 | TRBJ1-5 | TRBV6-2/TRBV6-3 | . | TGTGCCAGCAGTTTACACGCGGGACAGGCCGAAAATCAGCCCCAGCATTTT | CASSLHAGQAENQPQHF
. | TRBJ2-7 | TRBV5-5 | . | TGTGCCAGCAGCTTGGTCGGGAGAGGCTACGAGCAGTACTTC | CASSLVGRGYEQYF
. | TRBJ1-3 | TRBV6-5 | . | TGTGCCAGCAGACAGGGTTTCGACTCTGGAAACACCATATATTTT | CASRQGFDSGNTIYF
. | TRBJ2-2 | TRBV7-8 | . | TGTGCCAGCAGCTCTGACAGGGCGGGGGGCACCGGGGAGCTGTTTTTT | CASSSDRAGGTGELFF
. | TRBJ2-7 | TRBV3-1/TRBV3-2 | . | TGTGCCAGCAGCCATAACTCGCCCAACGAGCAGTACTTC | CASSHNSPNEQYF
. | TRBJ1-1 | TRBV28 | . | TGTGCCAGCAGTTCAGTGAACACTGAAGCTTTCTTT | CASSSVNTEAFF
TRBD1 | TRBJ1-1 | TRBV6-5 | once | TGTGCCAGCAGTTACGACGGACAGGGGGGTTTTTTAGCTTTCTTT | CASSYDGQGGFLAFF
. | TRBJ2-5 | TRBV4-3 | . | TGCGCCAGCAGCAGAGCGGGCATCCAAGAGACCCAGTACTTC | CASSRAGIQETQYF
. | TRBJ2-2 | TRBV6-5 | few | TGTGCCAGCAGTTACTGGGGGCTGGCCGGGGAGCTGTTTTTT | CASSYWGLAGELFF
TRBD2 | TRBJ2-2 | TRBV27 | . | TGTGCCAGCAGGGTGACTAGCGGGAGATCCCACACCGGGGAGCTGTTTTTT | CASRVTSGRSHTGELFF
TRBD2 | TRBJ2-7 | TRBV2 | once | TGTGCCAGCGGACAGACTAGCGGGAGGGCCTACGAGCAGTACTTC | CASGQTSGRAYEQYF
. | TRBJ1-2 | TRBV30 | once | TGTGCCTGGAGTGCCAGGACAGTTGGCTACACCTTC | CAWSARTVGYTF
TRBD1 | TRBJ2-3 | TRBV5-4 | . | TGTGCCAGCAGCTGGGACAGGGCGGCAGATACGCAGTATTTT | CASSWDRAADTQYF
. | TRBJ2-7 | TRBV25-1 | . | TGTGCCAGCAGTGGGGCTGGGGCTACCTCGTCCTACGAGCAGTACTTC | CASSGAGATSSYEQYF
. | TRBJ1-6 | TRBV30 | . | TGTGCCTGGAGTGTCGAGTCCCACAGGTTCGTTCAGGATTCACCCCTCCACTTT | CAWSVESHRFVQDSPLHF